Detailed here is one TCR beta chain. Original methodology: Nucleated cell counts were estimated from reference gene primer amplification. Produced via immunoSEQ multiplex PCR; TCRdb's table is partial and in-frame only. V, J and clone size are taken as reported in that table, and D and trimming were inferred from the DNA itself. Among about 670,000 clones, 90% were seen once, and the ten largest hold more than 0.25%. This entry comes from a study of blood T cell repertoires in COVID-19. Study-level background: T cells, B-cell-depleted T cells, or PBMCs supplied cDNA or gDNA.

Looked up from germline, CDR1 is SGHAT and CDR2 is FQNNGV. Trimming took off 5 bases at V and 0 bases at J, with 19 bases between the two ends. The CDR3 is 17 residues long. The receptor was derived from a woman aged 18 to 35 with acute or convalescent COVID-19. The genes are TRBV11-2 and TRBJ1-1; a possible D gene is TRBD1 (6 bases). Sequenced: peripheral blood. CDR3: CASSPSEDSIMNTEAFF. The CDR3 bases are TGTGCCAGCAGCCCGAGCGAGGACAGTATCATGAACACTGAAGCTTTCTTT.